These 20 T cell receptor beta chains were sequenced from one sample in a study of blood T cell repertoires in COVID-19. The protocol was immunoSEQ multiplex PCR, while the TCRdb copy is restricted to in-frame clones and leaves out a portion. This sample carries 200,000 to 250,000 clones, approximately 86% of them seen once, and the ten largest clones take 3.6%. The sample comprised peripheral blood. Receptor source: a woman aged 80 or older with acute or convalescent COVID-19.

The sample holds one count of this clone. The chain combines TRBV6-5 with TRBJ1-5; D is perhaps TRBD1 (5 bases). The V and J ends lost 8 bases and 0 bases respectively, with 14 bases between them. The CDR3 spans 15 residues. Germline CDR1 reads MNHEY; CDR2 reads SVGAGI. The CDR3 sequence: CASRDGGSSNQPQHF. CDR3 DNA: TGTGCCAGCCGGGACGGGGGGTCTAGCAATCAGCCCCAGCATTTT.

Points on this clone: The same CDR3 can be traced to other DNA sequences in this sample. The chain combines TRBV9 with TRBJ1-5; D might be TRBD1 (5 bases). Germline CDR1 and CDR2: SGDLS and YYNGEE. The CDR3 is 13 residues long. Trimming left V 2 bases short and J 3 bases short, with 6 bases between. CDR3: CASSVDINQPQHF. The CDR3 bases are TGTGCCAGCAGCGTGGACATCAATCAGCCCCAGCATTTT.

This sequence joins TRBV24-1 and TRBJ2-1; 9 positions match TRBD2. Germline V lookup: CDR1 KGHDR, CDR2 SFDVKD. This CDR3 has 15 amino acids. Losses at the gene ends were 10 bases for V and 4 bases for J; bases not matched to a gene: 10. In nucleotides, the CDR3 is TGTGCCACGGGGAGGGCGCGGGGGGGTTACAATGAGCAGTTCTTC. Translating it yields CATGRARGGYNEQFF.

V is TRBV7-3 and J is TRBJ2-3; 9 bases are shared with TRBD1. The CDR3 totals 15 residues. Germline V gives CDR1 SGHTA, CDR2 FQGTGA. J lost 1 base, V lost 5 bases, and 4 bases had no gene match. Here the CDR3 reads CASSPRTGGTDTQYF. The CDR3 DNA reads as TGTGCCAGCAGCCCCCGGACAGGGGGCACAGATACGCAGTATTTT.

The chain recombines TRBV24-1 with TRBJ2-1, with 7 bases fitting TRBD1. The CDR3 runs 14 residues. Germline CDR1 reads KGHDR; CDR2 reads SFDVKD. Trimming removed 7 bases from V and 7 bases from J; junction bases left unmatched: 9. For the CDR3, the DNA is TGTGCCACCAGCGCCCTGGACAGGAAGAATGAGCAGTTCTTC. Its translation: CATSALDRKNEQFF.

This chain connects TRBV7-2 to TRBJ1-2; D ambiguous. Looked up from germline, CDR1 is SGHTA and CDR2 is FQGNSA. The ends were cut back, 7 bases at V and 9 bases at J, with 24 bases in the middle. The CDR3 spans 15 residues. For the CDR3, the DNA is TGTGCCAGCAACGACCGTCGCGGTGATCTGTTGAGCTACACCTTC. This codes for CASNDRRGDLLSYTF.

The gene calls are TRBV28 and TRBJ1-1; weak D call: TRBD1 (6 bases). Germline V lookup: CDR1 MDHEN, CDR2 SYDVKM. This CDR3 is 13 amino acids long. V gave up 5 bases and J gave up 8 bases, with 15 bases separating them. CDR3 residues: CASSRTQDREAFF. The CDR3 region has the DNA TGTGCCAGCAGTCGTACTCAAGACAGGGAAGCTTTCTTT.

CDR3 sequence reads: CASSQVSGGTGANVLTF. The CDR3 DNA is TGTGCCAGCAGCCAAGTGAGCGGGGGAACTGGGGCCAACGTCCTGACTTTC. The chain has TRBV3-1 (or the pseudogene TRBV3-2) and TRBJ2-6, with 8 bases identical to TRBD2. CDR1 LGHDT and CDR2 YNNKEL come from the germline V gene (reference sequence). The CDR3 is 17 amino acids. J was trimmed by 2 bases and V by 1 base; bases with no gene match: 4.

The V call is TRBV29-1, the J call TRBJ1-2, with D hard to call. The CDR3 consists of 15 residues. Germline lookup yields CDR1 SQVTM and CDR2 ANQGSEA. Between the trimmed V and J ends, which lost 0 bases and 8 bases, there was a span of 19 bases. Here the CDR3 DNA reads TGCAGCGTTGAAGATCTTATGGGCCGAAGGATGGGCTACACCTTC. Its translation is CSVEDLMGRRMGYTF.

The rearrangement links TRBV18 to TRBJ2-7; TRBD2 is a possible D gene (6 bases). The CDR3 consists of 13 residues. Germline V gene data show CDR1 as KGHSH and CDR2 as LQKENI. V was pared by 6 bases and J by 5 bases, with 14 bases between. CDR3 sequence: CASSDSGSNEQYF. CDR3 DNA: TGTGCCAGCTCTGATAGCGGAAGCAACGAGCAGTACTTC.

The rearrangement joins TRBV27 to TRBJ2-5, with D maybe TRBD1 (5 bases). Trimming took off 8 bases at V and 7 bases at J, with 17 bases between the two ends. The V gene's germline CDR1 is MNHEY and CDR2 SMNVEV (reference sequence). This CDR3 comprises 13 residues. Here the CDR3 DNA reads TGTGCCAGCCTCACCCCAGGGAACGGGACCCAGTACTTC. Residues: CASLTPGNGTQYF.

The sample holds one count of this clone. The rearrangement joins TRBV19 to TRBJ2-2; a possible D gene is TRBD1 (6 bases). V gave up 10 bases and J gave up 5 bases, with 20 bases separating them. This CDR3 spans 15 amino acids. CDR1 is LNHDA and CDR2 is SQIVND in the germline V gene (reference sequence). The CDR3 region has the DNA TGTGCCACAAACACTGACAGGTTACCGACCGGGGAGCTGTTTTTT. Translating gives CATNTDRLPTGELFF.

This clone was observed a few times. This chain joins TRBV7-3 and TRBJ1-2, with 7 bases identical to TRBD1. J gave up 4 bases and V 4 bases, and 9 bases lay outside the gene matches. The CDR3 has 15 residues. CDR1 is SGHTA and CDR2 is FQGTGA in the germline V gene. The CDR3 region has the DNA TGTGCCAGCAGCTCCGGTTGGCAGGGGGTCTATGGCTACACCTTC. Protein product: CASSSGWQGVYGYTF. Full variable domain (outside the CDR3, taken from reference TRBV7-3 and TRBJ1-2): GAGVSQTPSNKVTEKGKYVELRCDPISGHTALYWYRQSLGQGPEFLIYFQGTGAADDSGLPNDRFFAVRPEGSVSTLKIQRTERGDSAVYLCASSSGWQGVYGYTFGSGTRLTVV.

CDR3 nucleotide sequence: TGTGCCAGCAGTTTTTTCTTAACCTACGAGCAGTACTTC. This translates into CASSFFLTYEQYF. V gene TRBV12-3 or TRBV12-4 combines with J gene TRBJ2-7; D gene ambiguous. V dropped 3 bases and J dropped 2 bases, with 8 bases sitting between them. The CDR3 contains 13 residues.

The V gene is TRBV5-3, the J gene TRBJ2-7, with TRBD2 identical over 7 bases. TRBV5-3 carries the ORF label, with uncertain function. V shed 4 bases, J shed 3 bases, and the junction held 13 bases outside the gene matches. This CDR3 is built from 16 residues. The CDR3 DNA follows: TGTGCCAGAAGCCTTTCCATACAGCGGGGAAGCTACGAGCAGTACTTC. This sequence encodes CARSLSIQRGSYEQYF.

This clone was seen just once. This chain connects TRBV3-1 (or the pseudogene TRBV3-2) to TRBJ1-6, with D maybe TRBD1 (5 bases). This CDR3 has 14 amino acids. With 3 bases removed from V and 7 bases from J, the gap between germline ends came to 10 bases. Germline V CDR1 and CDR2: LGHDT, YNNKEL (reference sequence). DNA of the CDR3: TGTGCCAGCAGCCATGGGGGGGAAAATTCACCCCTCCACTTT. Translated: CASSHGGENSPLHF.

The CDR3 sequence is CASSFGTSGGAVYEQFF. As DNA, the CDR3 is TGTGCCAGCAGCTTCGGGACTAGCGGGGGGGCCGTATATGAGCAGTTCTTC. The chain links TRBV7-9 to TRBJ2-1; 16 bases are a match to TRBD2. The CDR3 spans 17 residues. Germline V lookup: CDR1 SEHNR, CDR2 FQNEAQ (reference sequence). V dropped 3 bases and J dropped 8; count of bases not matched to a gene: 7. Drawing the rest from reference TRBV7-9 and TRBJ2-1, the complete variable domain is DTGVSQNPRHKITKRGQNVTFRCDPISEHNRLYWYRQTLGQGPEFLTYFQNEAQLEKSRLLSDRFSAERPKGSFSTLEIQRTEQGDSAMYLCASSFGTSGGAVYEQFFGPGTRLTVL.

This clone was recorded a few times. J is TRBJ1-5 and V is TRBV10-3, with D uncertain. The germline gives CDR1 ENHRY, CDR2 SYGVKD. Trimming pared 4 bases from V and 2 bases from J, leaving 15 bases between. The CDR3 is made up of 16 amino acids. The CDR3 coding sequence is TGTGCCATCAGTGCCGAGGGCGGAACGGGCAATCAGCCCCAGCATTTT. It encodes CAISAEGGTGNQPQHF.

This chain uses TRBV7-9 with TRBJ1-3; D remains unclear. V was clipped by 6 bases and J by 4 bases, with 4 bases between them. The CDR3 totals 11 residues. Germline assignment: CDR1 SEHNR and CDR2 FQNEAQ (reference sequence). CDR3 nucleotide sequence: TGTGCCAGCAGTAGAGGAAACACCATATATTTT. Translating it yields CASSRGNTIYF.

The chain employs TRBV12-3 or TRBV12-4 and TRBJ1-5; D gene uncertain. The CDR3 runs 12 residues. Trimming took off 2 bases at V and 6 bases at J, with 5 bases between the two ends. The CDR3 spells CASSLYRQPQHF. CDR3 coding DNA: TGTGCCAGCAGTTTATATCGTCAGCCCCAGCATTTT.